The 24 T cell receptor beta chains listed next were all sequenced from one sample in a study of blood T cell repertoires in COVID-19. Sequencing was performed with immunoSEQ multiplex PCR; in TCRdb, only in-frame clones are kept and a portion is missing. The table lists roughly 78,000 clones, roughly 86% of them singletons. The sequenced sample consisted of peripheral blood. These receptors were collected from a woman in her sixties with acute or convalescent COVID-19.

This clone showed up just once. The rearrangement links TRBV28 to TRBJ1-2; 11 positions match TRBD1. Germline V gives CDR1 MDHEN, CDR2 SYDVKM. The ends lost 6 bases at V and 6 bases at J; junction bases unmatched: 6. The CDR3 totals 14 residues. The CDR3 protein is CASRSGTGGDGYTF. As DNA, the CDR3 is TGTGCCAGCAGGTCCGGGACAGGGGGTGATGGCTACACCTTC.

The chain combines TRBV7-2 with TRBJ2-5, with D tentatively TRBD2 (7 bases). Trimming removed 8 bases from V and 5 bases from J, with 21 bases in between. The CDR3 contains 15 residues. Germline V gene sequence: CDR1 SGHTA, CDR2 FQGNSA. Written as DNA, the CDR3 is TGTGCCAGCCGAGATCTGTGGGGGGGCACGGAGACCCAGTACTTC. Translating it yields CASRDLWGGTETQYF. Full variable domain (outside the CDR3, taken from reference TRBV7-2 and TRBJ2-5): GAGVSQSPSNKVTEKGKDVELRCDPISGHTALYWYRQSLGQGLEFLIYFQGNSAPDKSGLPSDRFSAERTGGSVSTLTIQRTQQEDSAVYLCASRDLWGGTETQYFGPGTRLLVL.

The rearrangement joins TRBV28 to TRBJ1-1, with a possible D match to TRBD1 (6 bases). V was shortened by 3 bases and J by 7 bases, with 15 bases between the two germline ends. Germline V gives CDR1 MDHEN, CDR2 SYDVKM. The CDR3 has 14 amino acids. The CDR3 protein is CASSLTTHRVEAFF. CDR3 DNA sequence: TGTGCCAGCAGTTTGACCACTCACAGGGTTGAAGCTTTCTTT.

The CDR3 nucleotides are TGTGCCAGCAGTGAATTGGGCAGCTCCTACGAGCAGTACTTC. Translated, it gives CASSELGSSYEQYF. This chain joins TRBV6-1 and TRBJ2-7; no firm D call. V lost 2 bases and J lost 0, with 8 bases in between. In germline, CDR1 is MNHNS, CDR2 SASEGT. The CDR3 extends over 14 amino acids.

This chain joins TRBV3-1 (or the pseudogene TRBV3-2) and TRBJ1-1; a possible D gene is TRBD1 (6 bases). The CDR3 sequence is 14 residues long. Trimming took off 3 bases at V and 7 bases at J, with 15 bases between the two ends. Germline assignment: CDR1 LGHDT and CDR2 YNNKEL (reference sequence). The CDR3 region has the DNA TGTGCCAGCAGCCATAGCCAGGCGACAGGTGAAGCTTTCTTT. It codes for CASSHSQATGEAFF.

The chain uses TRBV4-2 and TRBJ1-4, with TRBD1 matching over 9 bases. CDR3 size: 16 residues. V was pared by 1 base and J by 8 bases, with 8 bases of the junction left unmatched. Germline CDR1 reads LGHNA; CDR2 reads YNFKEQ. This CDR3 is CASSQVPGQGEEKLFF. As DNA, the CDR3 is TGTGCCAGCAGCCAAGTTCCGGGACAGGGTGAAGAAAAACTGTTTTTT.

V is TRBV6-5 and J is TRBJ1-3; D remains unclear. CDR1 and CDR2 (germline): MNHEY, SVGAGI. CDR3 length equals 15 residues. Trimming removed 0 bases at V and 2 bases at J, with 8 bases between. This CDR3 reads CASSYSYQTGNTIYF. The DNA for the CDR3 is TGTGCCAGCAGTTACTCGTATCAGACTGGAAACACCATATATTTT.

This chain joins TRBV29-1 and TRBJ2-7; possibly TRBD1 for D (6 bases). CDR1 and CDR2 from the germline V gene are SQVTM and ANQGSEA. The CDR3 runs to 10 residues. Trimming took off 7 bases at V and 6 bases at J, with 10 bases between the two ends. CDR3 sequence reads: CSALDSEQYF. CDR3 nucleotides: TGCAGCGCCCTGGACAGCGAGCAGTACTTC.

The J gene is TRBJ1-1, the V gene TRBV6-4; 8 nucleotides align to TRBD1. V shed 10 bases, J shed 0 bases, and the junction held 19 bases outside the gene matches. The germline V gene encodes CDR1 MRHNA and CDR2 SNTAGT. This CDR3 is built from 18 residues. CDR3 DNA sequence: TGTGCCACAGGACCCGCCGGACAGGGAAATAAAGTGAACACTGAAGCTTTCTTT. Its protein product is CATGPAGQGNKVNTEAFF.

The CDR3 DNA sequence: TGTGCCAGCAGTTACCGGAGGGAGACCCAGTACTTC. This gives the protein CASSYRRETQYF. This chain uses TRBV6-2 or TRBV6-3 with TRBJ2-5; D may be TRBD2 (5 bases). Germline lookup yields CDR1 MNHEY and CDR2 SVGEGT. This CDR3 is built from 12 residues. Trimming removed 2 bases at V and 5 bases at J, with 6 bases between.

V usage is TRBV7-8 and J usage is TRBJ2-2; 10 nucleotides agree with TRBD1. V dropped 5 bases and J dropped 6; count of bases not matched to a gene: 6. CDR1 and CDR2 from the germline V gene are SGHVS and FQNEAQ. This CDR3 comprises 15 residues. The DNA of the CDR3 is TGTGCCAGCAGCCCCTCCGGACAGGGGGCCGGGGAGCTGTTTTTT. Amino acid sequence: CASSPSGQGAGELFF.

V usage is TRBV15 and J usage is TRBJ2-5; weak D call: TRBD1 (8 bases). Germline CDR1 reads LNHNV; CDR2 reads YYDKDF (reference sequence). V was trimmed by 3 bases and J by 2 bases, leaving 16 bases between them. The CDR3 sequence is 16 residues long. The DNA for the CDR3 is TGTGCCACCAGCAGGGGGACAGGAGCGGGACAAGAGACCCAGTACTTC. Its protein product is CATSRGTGAGQETQYF.

The V and J genes are TRBV28 and TRBJ2-5, with D unresolved. This CDR3 is 13 amino acids long. V was shortened by 2 bases and J by 2 bases, with 6 bases between the two germline ends. Per germline, CDR1 MDHEN and CDR2 SYDVKM. CDR3 sequence: CASSLPVQETQYF. CDR3 DNA: TGTGCCAGCAGTTTACCCGTTCAAGAGACCCAGTACTTC. Based on the CDR3 plus reference TRBV28 and TRBJ2-5, the full variable domain is DVKVTQSSRYLVKRTGEKVFLECVQDMDHENMFWYRQDPGLGLRLIYFSYDVKMKEKGDIPEGYSVSREKKERFSLILESASTNQTSMYLCASSLPVQETQYFGPGTRLLVL.

V gene TRBV12-3 or TRBV12-4 combines with J gene TRBJ1-1; D is unclear. Trimming cost V 2 bases and J 3 bases, with 7 bases left between them. The CDR3 runs 13 residues. The CDR3 nucleotides are TGTGCCAGCAGTTTAAAGGCGGACACTGAAGCTTTCTTT. The encoded protein is CASSLKADTEAFF.

V gene TRBV6-5 combines with J gene TRBJ1-5, with D possibly TRBD1 on 5 matching bases. Germline loops: CDR1 MNHEY, CDR2 SVGAGI. CDR3 length: 14 amino acids. The V end lost 6 bases, the J end lost 3 bases, and 12 bases lay between the germline ends. In DNA form, the CDR3 reads TGTGCCAGCAGCCGGCAGGGACTCAATCAGCCCCAGCATTTT. Its protein product is CASSRQGLNQPQHF.

The genes are TRBV29-1 and TRBJ1-5; TRBD1 matches at 7 bases. Germline lookup yields CDR1 SQVTM and CDR2 ANQGSEA. This CDR3 has 13 residues. V trimming: 6 bases; J trimming: 4 bases; junction bases outside the gene matches: 6. CDR3 bases: TGCAGCGTGGGGGACAGCGGGAATCAGCCCCAGCATTTT. Translated: CSVGDSGNQPQHF.

This chain connects TRBV11-3 to TRBJ2-7; 7 nucleotides agree with TRBD2. This CDR3 has 17 residues. Germline lookup yields CDR1 SGHNT and CDR2 YENEEA. V shed 5 bases and J 5 bases; nucleotides not matched to a gene: 18. CDR3 sequence: CASSKDFGAAGSHEQYF. The CDR3 coding sequence is TGTGCCAGCAGCAAAGACTTCGGGGCAGCGGGGAGCCACGAGCAGTACTTC.

V usage is TRBV5-5 and J usage is TRBJ2-5; D unclear. The CDR3 has 14 amino acids. V lost 4 bases and J 5 bases, leaving 15 bases between the germline ends. Germline lookup yields CDR1 SGHKS and CDR2 YYEKEE (reference sequence). Here the CDR3 DNA reads TGTGCCAGCAGCGAGAGATGGTCCTGGGAGACCCAGTACTTC. This gives the protein CASSERWSWETQYF. The full variable domain, rest sourced from reference TRBV5-5 and TRBJ2-5, is DAGVTQSPTHLIKTRGQQVTLRCSPISGHKSVSWYQQVLGQGPQFIFQYYEKEERGRGNFPDRFSARQFPNYSSELNVNALLLGDSALYLCASSERWSWETQYFGPGTRLLVL.

The chain uses TRBV5-1 and TRBJ1-2; D unresolved. This CDR3 spans 13 amino acids. In germline, CDR1 is SGHRS, CDR2 YFSETQ. The ends were cut back, 5 bases at V and 6 bases at J, with 14 bases in the middle. The CDR3 loop reads CASSYRVSDGYTF. CDR3 nucleotides: TGCGCCAGCAGTTATCGGGTTTCGGATGGCTACACCTTC.

The rearrangement uses TRBV7-2 and TRBJ2-7; TRBD1 agrees at 8 bases. Germline lookup yields CDR1 SGHTA and CDR2 FQGNSA. This CDR3 spans 14 amino acids. V dropped 5 bases and J dropped 1; count of bases not matched to a gene: 4. The CDR3 DNA sequence: TGTGCCAGCAGCCCGGGACAGGCTTCCTACGAGCAGTACTTC. As protein: CASSPGQASYEQYF. The complete variable domain, with remaining parts taken from reference TRBV7-2 and TRBJ2-7, reads GAGVSQSPSNKVTEKGKDVELRCDPISGHTALYWYRQSLGQGLEFLIYFQGNSAPDKSGLPSDRFSAERTGGSVSTLTIQRTQQEDSAVYLCASSPGQASYEQYFGPGTRLTVT.

V usage is TRBV25-1 and J usage is TRBJ2-4, with TRBD2 matching 9 bases. From germline, CDR1 is MGHDK and CDR2 SYGVNS. V was clipped by 1 base and J by 6 bases; unmatched bases: 7. The CDR3 has 16 amino acids. CDR3 in DNA: TGTGCCAGCAGTGAATTAGGGGCGGGAGGGCCAAACATTCAGTACTTC. Its translation is CASSELGAGGPNIQYF.

This chain connects TRBV19 to TRBJ2-7; possibly TRBD1 for D (6 bases). The V gene's germline CDR1 is LNHDA and CDR2 SQIVND (reference sequence). The CDR3 is 16 amino acids. V gave up 1 base and J gave up 1 base, with 14 bases separating them. CDR3 DNA sequence: TGTGCCAGTAGTATAGTTTGGGACACAACTTCCTACGAGCAGTACTTC. Protein sequence: CASSIVWDTTSYEQYF.

The chain couples TRBV15 to TRBJ1-5, with D perhaps matching TRBD1 (6 bases). Germline lookup yields CDR1 LNHNV and CDR2 YYDKDF (reference sequence). This CDR3 has 13 amino acids. V dropped 5 bases and J dropped 4 bases, with 9 bases sitting between them. The CDR3 region is CATSLGQNQPQHF. The CDR3 DNA reads as TGTGCCACCAGCCTAGGACAGAATCAGCCCCAGCATTTT. Full variable domain (remainder filled in from reference TRBV15 and TRBJ1-5): DAMVIQNPRYQVTQFGKPVTLSCSQTLNHNVMYWYQQKSSQAPKLLFHYYDKDFNNEADTPDNFQSRRPNTSFCFLDIRSPGLGDTAMYLCATSLGQNQPQHFGDGTRLSIL.

The chain combines TRBV6-5 with TRBJ1-2; 7 nucleotides line up with TRBD1. V shed 6 bases and J 2 bases; nucleotides not matched to a gene: 9. The V gene's germline CDR1 is MNHEY and CDR2 SVGAGI. This CDR3 is built from 15 residues. The CDR3 region has the DNA TGTGCCAGCAGAACCTTAGGACAGGCCAACTATGGCTACACCTTC. Its protein product is CASRTLGQANYGYTF.